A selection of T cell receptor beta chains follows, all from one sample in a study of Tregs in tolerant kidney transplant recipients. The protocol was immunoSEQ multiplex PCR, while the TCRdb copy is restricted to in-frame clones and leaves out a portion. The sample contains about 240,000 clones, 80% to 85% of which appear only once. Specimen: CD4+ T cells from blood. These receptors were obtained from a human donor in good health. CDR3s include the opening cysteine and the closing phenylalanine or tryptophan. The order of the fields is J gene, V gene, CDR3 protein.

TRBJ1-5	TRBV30	CAWRVGGNQPQHF
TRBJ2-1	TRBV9	CASSVELALNEQFF
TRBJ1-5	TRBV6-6	CASTRDSQENQPQHF
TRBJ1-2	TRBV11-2	CASSLGMGQFLYGGYTF
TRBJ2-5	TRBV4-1	CASSQVRLAGEGETQYF
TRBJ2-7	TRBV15	CATSREESVLSAGEQYF
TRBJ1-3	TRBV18	CASSPKTGGSSGNTIYF
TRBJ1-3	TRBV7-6	CASSLDRSSGNTIYF
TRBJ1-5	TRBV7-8	CASSLAGGGGNQPQHF
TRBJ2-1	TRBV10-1	CASSEDGFGLAGGYNEQFF
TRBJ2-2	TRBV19	CASSIVVANTGELFF
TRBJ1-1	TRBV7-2	CASSLIVLNTEAFF
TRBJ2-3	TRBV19	CASSISRGYTDTQYF
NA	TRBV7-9	CASSLSSADPEQYF
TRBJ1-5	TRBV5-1	CASSPQGVVGQPQHF
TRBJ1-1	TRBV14	CASSPWDRNTEAFF
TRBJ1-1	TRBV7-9	CASSSWGRLNTEAFF
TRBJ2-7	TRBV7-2	CASSPQGISTYEQYF
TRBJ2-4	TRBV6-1	CASSASGTGKNIQYF
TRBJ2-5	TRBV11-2	CASSIILMPGLASSETQYF
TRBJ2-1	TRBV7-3	CASSPGRYNEQFF
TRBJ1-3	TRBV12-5	CASLSWSSGNTIYF
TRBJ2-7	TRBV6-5	CASSYSNRGQGEQYF
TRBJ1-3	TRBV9	CASSDDRSSGNTIYF
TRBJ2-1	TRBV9	CASGAGLNSYNEQFF
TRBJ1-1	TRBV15	CATSRAVSREAFF
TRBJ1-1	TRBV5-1	CASSLLGEGLNTEAFF
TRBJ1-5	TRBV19	CASSLRTGRQPQHF